This entry features one TCR beta chain sequence. As originally analysed: Reference gene primer amplification yielded estimated nucleated cell counts. Libraries were prepared by immunoSEQ multiplex PCR; TCRdb keeps only in-frame clonotypes and omits some of them. That table gives V, J and clone size, and the DNA gave D and trimming. The sample carries 400,000 or so clones, over 75% recorded once. This sample stems from a study of blood T cell repertoires in COVID-19. CDR3 length: 18 residues. With 5 bases clipped from V and 7 bases from J, the junction kept 12 bases outside the gene matches. The V gene's germline CDR1 is LNHNV and CDR2 YYDKDF (reference sequence).

The chain couples TRBV15 to TRBJ2-1, with 15 bases matching TRBD2. The sequence was collected from a young man who had recovered from COVID-19. Sequencing was performed on PBMCs or T cells enriched from blood (not recorded which). The CDR3 nucleotides are TGTGCCACCAGCTTCAGGACTAGCGGGAGGGCCTGGGGAAATGAGCAGTTCTTC. This encodes CATSFRTSGRAWGNEQFF. The full variable domain, its missing parts supplied by reference TRBV15 and TRBJ2-1, is DAMVIQNPRYQVTQFGKPVTLSCSQTLNHNVMYWYQQKSSQAPKLLFHYYDKDFNNEADTPDNFQSRRPNTSFCFLDIRSPGLGDTAMYLCATSFRTSGRAWGNEQFFGPGTRLTVL.